One and the same sample provided the 10 T cell receptor beta chains below, sequenced in a study of blood T cell repertoires in COVID-19. Clones were sequenced by immunoSEQ multiplex PCR, and TCRdb holds only the in-frame ones, with some missing. This table holds 200,000 to 250,000 clones, more than 75% found once. Sequencing was performed on PBMCs or T cells enriched from blood (not recorded which). The receptors stem from a man in his forties who had recovered from COVID-19.

This clone was seen once. The rearrangement links TRBV6-5 to TRBJ1-5; D not resolved. Germline-derived CDR1 and CDR2 are MNHEY and SVGAGI. CDR3 length: 15 amino acids. Trimming pared 2 bases from V and 2 bases from J, leaving 10 bases between. As DNA, the CDR3 is TGTGCCAGCAGTTACGATCAGCGAGGCAATCAGCCCCAGCATTTT. Translating gives CASSYDQRGNQPQHF.

This clone was picked up one time. V gene TRBV5-1 combines with J gene TRBJ2-2; D unresolved. Germline lookup yields CDR1 SGHRS and CDR2 YFSETQ. The V and J ends lost 0 bases and 3 bases respectively, with 9 bases between them. This CDR3 region has 15 residues. For the CDR3, the DNA is TGCGCCAGCAGCTTGGACACAGCTGACACCGGGGAGCTGTTTTTT. Residues: CASSLDTADTGELFF.

V usage is TRBV5-5 and J usage is TRBJ1-1, with TRBD1 matching over 7 bases. The CDR3 is 16 amino acids. J lost 1 base, V lost 3 bases, and 9 bases had no gene match. Germline CDR1 SGHKS, CDR2 YYEKEE (reference sequence). In DNA, the CDR3 is TGTGCCAGCAGCTCCACACCGGGACAGACGAACACTGAAGCTTTCTTT. Its protein product is CASSSTPGQTNTEAFF. Full variable domain (rest looked up from reference TRBV5-5 and TRBJ1-1): DAGVTQSPTHLIKTRGQQVTLRCSPISGHKSVSWYQQVLGQGPQFIFQYYEKEERGRGNFPDRFSARQFPNYSSELNVNALLLGDSALYLCASSSTPGQTNTEAFFGQGTRLTVV.

The chain has TRBV5-1 and TRBJ1-1; no definite D call. The germline gives CDR1 SGHRS, CDR2 YFSETQ. CDR3 length equals 12 residues. Trimming removed 4 bases from V and 0 bases from J, with 4 bases in between. CDR3 sequence reads: CASSTMNTEAFF. CDR3 DNA: TGCGCCAGCAGCACAATGAACACTGAAGCTTTCTTT. The complete variable domain, with remaining parts taken from reference TRBV5-1 and TRBJ1-1, reads KAGVTQTPRYLIKTRGQQVTLSCSPISGHRSVSWYQQTPGQGLQFLFEYFSETQRNKGNFPGRFSGRQFSNSRSEMNVSTLELGDSALYLCASSTMNTEAFFGQGTRLTVV.

The CDR3 loop is CASSEKTSYNEQFF. The CDR3 DNA is TGTGCCAGCAGTGAAAAGACTTCCTACAATGAGCAGTTCTTC. The chain joins TRBV2 to TRBJ2-1, with no clear D. The germline V gene encodes CDR1 SNHLY and CDR2 FYNNEI. CDR3 length: 14 residues. The V and J ends lost 2 bases and 1 base respectively, with 6 bases between them.

This clone occurred many times. The chain combines TRBV6-4 with TRBJ2-1, with D maybe TRBD1 (7 bases). Germline assignment: CDR1 MRHNA and CDR2 SNTAGT. Trimming removed 6 bases at V and 6 bases at J, with 18 bases between. This CDR3 is built from 15 residues. The chain's CDR3 is CASSRTGEGGNEQFF. As DNA, the CDR3 is TGTGCCAGCAGCAGGACAGGTGAGGGGGGCAATGAGCAGTTCTTC.

This chain joins TRBV30 and TRBJ1-1; D is perhaps TRBD1 (5 bases). V was clipped by 3 bases and J by 4 bases, with 12 bases between them. The CDR3 sequence is 13 residues long. Per germline, CDR1 GTSNPN and CDR2 SVGIG (reference sequence). CDR3 in amino acids: CAWSRGEATEAFF. The CDR3 nucleotides are TGTGCCTGGAGCCGGGGGGAGGCCACTGAAGCTTTCTTT.

This chain joins TRBV10-3 and TRBJ1-1; 8 nucleotides agree with TRBD1. The CDR3 totals 16 residues. Germline CDR1 and CDR2: ENHRY and SYGVKD. V lost 5 bases, J lost 1 base, and 9 bases stayed unmatched. CDR3 residues: CAISSGAQGANTEAFF. DNA for the CDR3: TGTGCCATCAGTTCTGGTGCCCAGGGGGCGAACACTGAAGCTTTCTTT.

The CDR3: CAWSGLRGGDGYTF. The CDR3 region has the DNA TGTGCCTGGAGTGGCCTGCGAGGGGGCGATGGCTACACCTTC. The chain is built from TRBV30 and TRBJ1-2; 7 nucleotides match TRBD1. The CDR3 is 14 amino acids. V gave up 1 base and J gave up 6 bases; unmatched junction bases: 8. From germline, CDR1 is GTSNPN and CDR2 SVGIG (reference sequence).

J is TRBJ1-4 and V is TRBV28, with 9 bases that match TRBD1. Germline loops: CDR1 MDHEN, CDR2 SYDVKM. The CDR3 has 15 amino acids. The V and J ends lost 6 bases and 5 bases, in that order; junction bases with no gene match: 7. CDR3 DNA: TGTGCCAGCAGCGTCGGAGGACAGGGGAATGAAAAACTGTTTTTT. It yields the protein CASSVGGQGNEKLFF. The full variable domain, rest sourced from reference TRBV28 and TRBJ1-4, is DVKVTQSSRYLVKRTGEKVFLECVQDMDHENMFWYRQDPGLGLRLIYFSYDVKMKEKGDIPEGYSVSREKKERFSLILESASTNQTSMYLCASSVGGQGNEKLFFGSGTQLSVL.